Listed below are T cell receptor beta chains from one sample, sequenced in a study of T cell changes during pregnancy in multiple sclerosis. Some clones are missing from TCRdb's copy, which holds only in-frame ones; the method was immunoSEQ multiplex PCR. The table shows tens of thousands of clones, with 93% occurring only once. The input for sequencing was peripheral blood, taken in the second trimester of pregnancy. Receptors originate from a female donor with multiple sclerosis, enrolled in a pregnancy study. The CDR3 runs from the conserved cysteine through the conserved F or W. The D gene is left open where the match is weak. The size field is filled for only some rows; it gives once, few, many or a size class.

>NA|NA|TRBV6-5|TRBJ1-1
TGTGCCAGCAGGGCAGGGACTGAAGCTTTCTTT
CASRAGTEAFF
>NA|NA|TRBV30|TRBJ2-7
TGTGCCTGGAGCCCCTCCGCGGGATACGAGCAGTACTTC
CAWSPSAGYEQYF
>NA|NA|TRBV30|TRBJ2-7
TGTGCCGGCGGCGGCCTGGGGAGTCGGAACGAGCAGTACTTC
CAGGGLGSRNEQYF
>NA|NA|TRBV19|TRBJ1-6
TGTGCCAGTAACCCCGGTTTTAGCTCCTATAATTCACCCCTCCACTTT
CASNPGFSSYNSPLHF
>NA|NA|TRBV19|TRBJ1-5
TGTGCCAGTAGTATCAGAGGGAATCAGCCCCAGCATTTT
CASSIRGNQPQHF
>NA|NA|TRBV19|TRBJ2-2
TGTGCCAGTAGTATAGTGGCAAGTCACACCGGGGAGCTGTTTTTT
CASSIVASHTGELFF
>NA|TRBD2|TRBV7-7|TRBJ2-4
TGTGCTAGCAGTTTCGCCACCGGGACTAGGAGGGCCAAAAACATTCAGTACTTC
CASSFATGTRRAKNIQYF
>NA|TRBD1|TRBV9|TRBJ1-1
TGTGCCAGCAGCGTAGGACAGGGTAACACTGAAGCTTTCTTT
CASSVGQGNTEAFF
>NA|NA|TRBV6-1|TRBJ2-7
TGTGCCAGCAGGTATGCGGCTGTCGAGCAGTACTTC
CASRYAAVEQYF
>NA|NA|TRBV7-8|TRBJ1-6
TGTGCCAGCAGCTTAGCCAACTCCTATAATTCACCCCTCCACTTT
CASSLANSYNSPLHF
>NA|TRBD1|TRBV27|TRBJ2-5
TGTGCCAGCAGTACGACAGGGGGACAAGAGACCCAGTACTTC
CASSTTGGQETQYF
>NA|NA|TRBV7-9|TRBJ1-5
TGTGCCAGCAGCTCGGTAGAAGGCGGCGACCAGCCCCAGCATTTT
CASSSVEGGDQPQHF
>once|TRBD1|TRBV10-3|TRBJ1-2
TGTGCCACTCAAGACAGGGTGGGCGGCTACACCTTC
CATQDRVGGYTF
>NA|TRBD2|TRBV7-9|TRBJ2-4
TGTGCCAGCACCCGGGGGGGGGAAAACATTCAGTACTTC
CASTRGGENIQYF
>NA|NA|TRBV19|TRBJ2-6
TGTGCCAGTAGTATCGACAGAACGTCTGGGGCCAACGTCCTGACTTTC
CASSIDRTSGANVLTF
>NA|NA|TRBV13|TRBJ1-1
TGTGCCAGCAGCTTCCAACAGTATGGCACTGAAGCTTTCTTT
CASSFQQYGTEAFF
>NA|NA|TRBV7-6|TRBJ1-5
TGTGCCAGCAGCCCATACAGGGTTGGGCAGCCCCAGCATTTT
CASSPYRVGQPQHF
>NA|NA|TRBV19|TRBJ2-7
TGTGCCAGTAGTATAGGGGGCGAGAACTACGAGCAGTACTTC
CASSIGGENYEQYF
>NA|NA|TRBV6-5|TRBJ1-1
TGTGCCGGCCCGTTCCGTGAAGCTTTCTTT
CAGPFREAFF
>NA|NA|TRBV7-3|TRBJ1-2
TGTGCCAGCAGCGGGGGGGGACCCCACTATGGCTACACCTTC
CASSGGGPHYGYTF
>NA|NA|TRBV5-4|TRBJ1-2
TGTGCCAGCAGCTTGGATGAGGGCAGCTATGGCTACACCTTC
CASSLDEGSYGYTF
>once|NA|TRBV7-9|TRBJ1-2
TGTGCCAGCAGCTTAGAACAGGGCGTCTATGGCTACACCTTC
CASSLEQGVYGYTF
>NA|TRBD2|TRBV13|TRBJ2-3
TGTGCCAGCAGCTTAGCGGGGGGGGAGAGCACAGATACGCAGTATTTT
CASSLAGGESTDTQYF